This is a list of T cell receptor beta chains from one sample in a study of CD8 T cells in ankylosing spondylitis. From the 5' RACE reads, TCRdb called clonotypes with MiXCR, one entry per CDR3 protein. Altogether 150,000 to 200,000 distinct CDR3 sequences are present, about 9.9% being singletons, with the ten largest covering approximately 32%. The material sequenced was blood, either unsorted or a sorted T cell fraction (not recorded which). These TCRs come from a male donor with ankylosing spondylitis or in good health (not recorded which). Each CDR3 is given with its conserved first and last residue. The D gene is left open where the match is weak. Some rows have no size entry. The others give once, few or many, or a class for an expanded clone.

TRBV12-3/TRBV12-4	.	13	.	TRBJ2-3	TGTGCCAGCAGTTTAGTTACTCCAGATACGCAGTATTTT	CASSLVTPDTQYF
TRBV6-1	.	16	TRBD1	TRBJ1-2	TGTGCCAGCAGGGAGACAGGGGGCTTGGGAAGTTATGGCTACACCTTC	CASRETGGLGSYGYTF
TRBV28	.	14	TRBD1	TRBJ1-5	TGTGCCAGCAGTTGGACAGGGCAGCGTCAGCCCCAGCATTTT	CASSWTGQRQPQHF
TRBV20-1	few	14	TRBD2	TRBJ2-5	TGCAGTGCTAGAGGGGAGACTAGCGGGGAGACCCAGTACTTC	CSARGETSGETQYF
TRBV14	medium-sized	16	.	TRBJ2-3	TGTGCCAGCAGCCAAGATTGGATCCAGGGATCAGATACGCAGTATTTT	CASSQDWIQGSDTQYF
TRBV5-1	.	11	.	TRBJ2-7	TGCGCCAGCAGCCAGAGCCACGAGCAGTACTTC	CASSQSHEQYF
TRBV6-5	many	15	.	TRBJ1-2	TGTGCCAGCAGTTACGACAGGCGGCCAAACTATGGCTACACCTTC	CASSYDRRPNYGYTF
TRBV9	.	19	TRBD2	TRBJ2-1	TGTGCCAGCAGCGTATATTATAGCGGGAGCGCTAACTCGAACAATGAGCAGTTCTTC	CASSVYYSGSANSNNEQFF
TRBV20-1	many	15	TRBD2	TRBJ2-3	TGCAGTGCTAGTGCTAGCGGGAGTTTTTCAGATACGCAGTATTTT	CSASASGSFSDTQYF
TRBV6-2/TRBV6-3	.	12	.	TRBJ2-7	TGTGCCAGCAGCCAACTAGCTTATGAGCAGTACTTC	CASSQLAYEQYF
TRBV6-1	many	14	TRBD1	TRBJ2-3	TGTGCCAGCAGTCCGGACAGGGTGGAAGATACGCAGTATTTT	CASSPDRVEDTQYF
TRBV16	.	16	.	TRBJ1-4	TGTGCCAGCAGCCAACCAAGGTCCGCAACTAATGAAAAACTGTTTTTT	CASSQPRSATNEKLFF
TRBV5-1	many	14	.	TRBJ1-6	TGCGCCAGCAGCTTAGGGGACTTTAATTCACCCCTCCACTTT	CASSLGDFNSPLHF
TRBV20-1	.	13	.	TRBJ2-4	TGCAGTGCTATTGGACTGGGAAAAAACATTCAGTACTTC	CSAIGLGKNIQYF
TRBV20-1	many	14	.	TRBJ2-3	TGCAGTGCGCTGAGACAGTCGAGCACAGATACGCAGTATTTT	CSALRQSSTDTQYF
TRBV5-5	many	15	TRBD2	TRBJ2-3	TGTGCCAGCAGCTTGCTGGGAGGGAGCACAGATACGCAGTATTTT	CASSLLGGSTDTQYF
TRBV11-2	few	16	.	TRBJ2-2	TGTGCCAGCAGCTTGAGGAGCAGGGACCCGGTGGGGGAGCTGTTTTTT	CASSLRSRDPVGELFF
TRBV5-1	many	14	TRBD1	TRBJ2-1	TGCGCCAGCAGCGAGGACAGGGGCTACAATGAGCAGTTCTTC	CASSEDRGYNEQFF
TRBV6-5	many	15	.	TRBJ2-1	TGTGCCAGCAGTTACAGGACACCAACCTACAATGAGCAGTTCTTC	CASSYRTPTYNEQFF
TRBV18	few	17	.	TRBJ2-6	TGTGCCAGCTCACCCTCAGGGCTAAGCTCTGGGGCCAACGTCCTGACTTTC	CASSPSGLSSGANVLTF
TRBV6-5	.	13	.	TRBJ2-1	TGTGCCAGCAGTCGTGTGTCCTACAATGAGCAGTTCTTC	CASSRVSYNEQFF
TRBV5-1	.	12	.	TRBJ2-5	TGCGCCAGCAGCTTTGGGATGGAGACCCAGTACTTC	CASSFGMETQYF
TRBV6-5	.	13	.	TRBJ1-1	TGTGCCAGCAGTTACGTGAGAGGGACTGAAGCTTTCTTT	CASSYVRGTEAFF
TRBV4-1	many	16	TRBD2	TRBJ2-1	TGCGCCAGCAGCCCCCGAGCGGGAGAAGGCTACAATGAGCAGTTCTTC	CASSPRAGEGYNEQFF
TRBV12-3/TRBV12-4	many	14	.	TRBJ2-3	TGTGCCAGCAGTCGTACTTTACCGACAGATACGCAGTATTTT	CASSRTLPTDTQYF
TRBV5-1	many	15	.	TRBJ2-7	TGCGCCAGCAGCTCGGCCGGGAGTGGTAGCGACGAGCAGTACTTC	CASSSAGSGSDEQYF
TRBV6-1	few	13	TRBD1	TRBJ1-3	TGTGCCAGCAGGCCGGGACAGGCGGACACCATATATTTT	CASRPGQADTIYF
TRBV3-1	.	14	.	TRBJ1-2	TGTGCCAGCAGCCAAGCTGACAGCCACTATGGCTACACCTTC	CASSQADSHYGYTF
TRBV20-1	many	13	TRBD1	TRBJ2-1	TGCAGTGCTAGGGGACAGGGAGTGTTGATTCAGTTCTTC	CSARGQGVLIQFF